This is a list of T cell receptor beta chains from one sample in a study of blood T cell repertoires in COVID-19. Generated by immunoSEQ multiplex PCR, the TCRdb table keeps only in-frame clones and is missing some. Of 200,000 to 250,000 clones in the sample, 88% were seen once. Sequencing used peripheral blood. The origin of the receptors is a woman in her 30s with COVID-19, enrolled during active disease. CDR3s include the opening cysteine and the closing phenylalanine or tryptophan. Each record gives: V gene, CDR3 protein.

TRBV19 CASSIVPPGLAGGADTQYF
TRBV6-5 CASSLTGETEAFF
TRBV3-1/TRBV3-2 CASSNGEDRRVSGYTF
TRBV6-2/TRBV6-3 CASSPFQTGGRSQAEAFF
TRBV3-1/TRBV3-2 CASSRSGVVYEQYF
TRBV2 CAGQQGGSQETQYF
TRBV21-1 CASSKGQGNTIYF
TRBV9 CASSPDMNEQFF
TRBV20-1 CSASVSTSGGLGETQYF
TRBV6-5 CASSSWGGSSYEQYF
TRBV2 CASSPGNSGNTIYF
TRBV7-2 CASSLEQNYGYTF
TRBV2 CASSVPGLATDTQYF
TRBV7-6 CASSLAGGLAGNEQFF
TRBV19 CASSMSQASVGIHGYTF
TRBV5-1 CASSLAGVKETQYF
TRBV5-8 CASSLAGGTDTQYF
TRBV5-1 CASSGGASNEKLFF
TRBV7-7 CASSPTEKYSYNEQFF
TRBV14 CASSRRGTVKDTQYF
TRBV6-5 CAAKVGQGTDTQYF